This T cell receptor (beta chain) was sequenced for a study of blood T cell repertoires in COVID-19. Measured with immunoSEQ multiplex PCR; TCRdb has only the in-frame clones, and not every one. The sample holds tens of thousands of clones, more than 80% seen once. With 5 bases clipped from V and 4 bases from J, the junction kept 9 bases outside the gene matches. In germline, CDR1 is MGHDK, CDR2 SYGVNS. There are 16 residues in the CDR3. This chain uses TRBV25-1 with TRBJ1-3, with 9 bases aligning to TRBD1. This sequence originates from a human donor in a cohort sampled during active COVID-19. Material for sequencing was peripheral blood. The CDR3 loop reads CASSTPGDRAGNTIYF. Written as DNA, the CDR3 is TGTGCCAGCAGTACACCCGGGGACAGGGCCGGAAACACCATATATTTT.